This T cell receptor (beta chain) comes out of a study of blood T cell repertoires in COVID-19. This CDR3 region has 14 residues. The germline CDR1 and CDR2 sequences are LNHNV and YYDKDF (reference sequence). Trimming cost V 1 base and J 2 bases, with 8 bases left between them. The data were produced by immunoSEQ multiplex PCR, yet TCRdb's version contains in-frame clones alone and is incomplete. The table includes about 54,000 clones, over 75% detected once. V usage is TRBV15 and J usage is TRBJ2-5, with a tentative D call TRBD2 (6 bases). Sequencing was performed on peripheral blood. The source of this sequence is a woman aged 40 to 50 with active COVID-19. CDR3 loop: CATSRAAGQETQYF. The CDR3 DNA follows: TGTGCCACCAGCAGAGCGGCGGGGCAAGAGACCCAGTACTTC.